This T cell receptor (beta chain) was captured in a study of CD8 T cells in Susac syndrome. CD8+ and CD4+ blood T cells underwent TCR beta sequencing. Random hexamers primed reverse transcription of about 0.45 to 1 ug RNA. Each CDR3 protein gets one entry after TCRdb re-called the immunoSEQ multiplex PCR reads with MiXCR. The table lists a few hundred thousand distinct CDR3 sequences, 85% of them singletons. The CDR3 spans 14 residues. V gave up 3 bases and J gave up 4 bases, with 9 bases separating them. Germline V lookup: CDR1 SEHNR, CDR2 FQNEAQ (reference sequence). This sequence originates from a human donor with multiple sclerosis. V and J are TRBV7-9 and TRBJ2-2; D ambiguous. The specimen was CD8+ T cells from PBMCs. CDR3 sequence (DNA): TGTGCCAGCAGCTTTGACATATCCACCGGGGAGCTGTTTTTT. Translation gives CASSFDISTGELFF.